What follows is one T cell receptor beta chain and its context. Its matching antigen is unknown. Germline lookup yields CDR1 KGHSH and CDR2 LQKENI. The CDR3 sequence is 11 residues long. The V end was cut by 1 base, the J end by 13 bases, with 8 bases between. This specimen comes from a study of cytomegalovirus exposure and HLA in healthy donors. Study-wide results and limits: Cytomegalovirus association was assigned to about 150 TCR beta chains.

Produced via immunoSEQ multiplex PCR; TCRdb's table is partial and in-frame only. The sample has roughly 62,000 clones, about 91% seen once. The source of this sequence is a woman under 40 in good health and CMV-seronegative. The sequenced sample was PBMCs. The chain uses TRBV18 and TRBJ2-1; the D gene is possibly TRBD1 (5 bases). The CDR3, as DNA: TGTGCCAGCTCACCACAGGGGCCCCAGTTCTTC. It specifies CASSPQGPQFF.